This T cell receptor (beta chain) derives from a study of control samples from healthy donors and cancer patients. Germline CDR1 and CDR2: SGHNT and YENEEA. The CDR3 consists of 13 residues. Trimming cost V 0 bases and J 5 bases, with 7 bases left between them. The assay was immunoSEQ multiplex PCR, and TCRdb's table has in-frame clones only and misses some. Seen here are roughly 100,000 clones, 85% to 90% observed once, and the top ten hold over 1%. This chain joins TRBV11-3 and TRBJ1-1; weak D call: TRBD1 (5 bases). The clonotype originates from a woman in her forties or fifties in good health. The sample taken for sequencing was blood. DNA of the CDR3: TGTGCCAGCAGCTTAGACAGGGAAACTGAAGCTTTCTTT. Protein sequence: CASSLDRETEAFF.